This TCR beta chain is from a study of vaccination and CD4 T cells after COVID-19. Whole-study context: Post-vaccination samples were procured at a median of 72 days following dose two (range 14 to 241). Overlapping spike pools from SARS-CoV-2 and HCoV-NL63, HCoV-OC43 and HCoV-229E served as culture stimuli.

As to this clonotype: Its target is not known.

The CDR3 extends over 15 amino acids. The germline CDR1 and CDR2 sequences are DFQATT and SNEGSKA (reference sequence). With 0 bases removed from V and 5 bases from J, the gap between germline ends came to 16 bases. Specified treatment: approximately 9-day PBMC culture with coronavirus spike peptide pools or control peptides (ViraFEST assay). ViraFEST stimulated the growth of antigen-specific T cells using peptide pools and subsequently profiled their TCRs by sequencing. Notes on the study in general: Detection of a median about 86% of reactive clones in convalescent patients was confined to the period after vaccination.

Cultured CD4+ T cell DNA underwent sequencing with the Oncomine TCR Beta short-read assay. MiXCR was run by TCRdb on the PCR reads, yielding one entry per CDR3 protein. The repertoire consists of fewer than 15,000 distinct CDR3 sequences, with roughly 56% occurring once and the leading ten covering approximately 15%. Sequenced sample: CD4+ T cells from blood, cultured in vitro. The source of this sequence is a human donor who had recovered from COVID-19. The V gene is TRBV20-1, the J gene TRBJ2-5, with D perhaps assigned TRBD1 or TRBD2 (5 bases each). CDR3 residues: CSARDPGPNRETQYF. Here the CDR3 DNA reads TGCAGTGCTAGAGACCCGGGGCCAAACCGGGAGACCCAGTACTTC.